These T cell receptor beta chains were read from a single sample in a study of blood T cell repertoires in COVID-19. TCRdb's copy holds only in-frame clones and misses some; the assay was immunoSEQ multiplex PCR. The sample holds about 280,000 clones, roughly 85% seen once. The material sequenced was PBMCs or T cells enriched from blood (not recorded which). These receptors were taken from a woman aged 50 to 60 who had recovered from COVID-19. Each CDR3 is given with its conserved first and last residue. D genes are given only for firm matches. Not all rows give a size; the values are once, few, many and, for expanded clones, a class.

V gene	D gene	J gene	clone size	CDR3 length	CDR3 protein	CDR3 DNA
TRBV18	TRBD1	TRBJ1-4	-	14	CASSLGQGNEKLFF	TGTGCCAGCTCACTTGGACAGGGGAATGAAAAACTGTTTTTT
TRBV30	-	TRBJ2-2	-	12	CAWSGRGGELFF	TGTGCCTGGAGTGGGCGCGGCGGGGAGCTGTTTTTT
TRBV2	-	TRBJ1-5	once	14	CASSEDGRGRPQHF	TGTGCCAGCAGTGAAGACGGTCGGGGGAGGCCCCAGCATTTT
TRBV29-1	TRBD2	TRBJ2-7	once	11	CSLVAGGEQYF	TGCAGCTTAGTAGCGGGGGGTGAGCAGTACTTC
TRBV6-5	TRBD2	TRBJ2-1	-	14	CASSWSGGADEQFF	TGTGCCAGCAGTTGGAGCGGGGGGGCCGATGAGCAGTTCTTC
TRBV11-2	TRBD1	TRBJ1-2	-	13	CASSLGTGDGYTF	TGTGCCAGCAGCTTAGGGACAGGTGATGGCTACACCTTC
TRBV27	-	TRBJ1-5	-	15	CASSLDRGGGGPQHF	TGTGCCAGCAGTTTAGATCGCGGTGGGGGGGGGCCCCAGCATTTT
TRBV7-3	TRBD2	TRBJ2-3	-	16	CASSLGLAGWSDTQYF	TGTGCCAGCAGCTTAGGGCTAGCGGGGTGGTCAGATACGCAGTATTTT
TRBV5-1	TRBD1	TRBJ1-4	-	16	CASSLSPGTDGEKLFF	TGCGCCAGCAGCTTGTCGCCGGGGACAGATGGTGAAAAACTGTTTTTT
TRBV9	TRBD1	TRBJ1-5	once	15	CASSVGGGPDQPQHF	TGTGCCAGCAGCGTAGGAGGGGGCCCAGATCAGCCCCAGCATTTT
TRBV6-5	TRBD1	TRBJ1-1	once	13	CASFGRDRVGAFF	TGTGCCAGCTTTGGCCGGGACAGGGTGGGAGCTTTCTTT
TRBV29-1	TRBD2	TRBJ2-5	-	18	CSVEERRYGTSGSETQYF	TGCAGCGTTGAAGAACGCAGGTACGGGACTAGCGGGAGCGAGACCCAGTACTTC
TRBV4-3	-	TRBJ2-1	once	14	CASSQSARKNEQFF	TGCGCCAGCAGCCAAAGTGCTAGGAAGAATGAGCAGTTCTTC
TRBV5-1	TRBD1	TRBJ1-1	-	18	CASSRGWDLQGSSTEAFF	TGCGCCAGCAGCCGGGGGTGGGATCTACAGGGGTCGAGCACTGAAGCTTTCTTT
TRBV5-6	-	TRBJ1-2	-	15	CASSLAVGPEDGYTF	TGTGCCAGCAGCTTGGCCGTTGGCCCTGAGGATGGCTACACCTTC
TRBV28	TRBD1	TRBJ1-3	few	15	CASSVHRGSGNTIYF	TGTGCCAGCAGTGTACACAGGGGTTCTGGAAACACCATATATTTT
TRBV7-6	TRBD2	TRBJ2-3	-	16	CASSWKLAGGTDTQYF	TGTGCCAGCAGCTGGAAGCTAGCGGGGGGCACAGATACGCAGTATTTT
TRBV4-1	-	TRBJ1-1	-	15	CASSQEPGLNTEAFF	TGCGCCAGCAGCCAGGAGCCGGGATTGAACACTGAAGCTTTCTTT
TRBV7-9	TRBD2	TRBJ2-7	-	16	CASSFGLSGAFHEQYF	TGTGCCAGCAGCTTTGGACTTAGCGGGGCTTTTCACGAGCAGTACTTC
TRBV4-3	TRBD2	TRBJ2-2	-	17	CASSQAASGGNTGELFF	TGCGCCAGCAGCCAAGCGGCTAGCGGGGGGAACACCGGGGAGCTGTTTTTT
TRBV19	-	TRBJ1-1	-	12	CASSIRGTEAFF	TGTGCCAGTAGTATTAGGGGGACTGAAGCTTTCTTT
TRBV6-5	TRBD1	TRBJ2-7	-	13	CASKRQGSYEQYF	TGTGCCAGCAAGCGACAGGGTTCCTACGAGCAGTACTTC
TRBV7-6	-	TRBJ2-5	-	16	CASSFVGNLDAETQYF	TGTGCCAGCAGCTTCGTCGGGAACTTGGACGCGGAGACCCAGTACTTC
TRBV7-5	-	TRBJ2-7	-	16	CVRSLATRDRAYEQYF	TGTGTCAGAAGCTTAGCTACCCGGGACAGGGCTTACGAGCAGTACTTC
TRBV6-1	-	TRBJ1-2	-	13	CASSESGWDGYTF	TGTGCCAGCAGTGAATCAGGGTGGGATGGCTACACCTTC
TRBV3-1/TRBV3-2	TRBD1	TRBJ1-1	once	15	CASLSRTGGNTEAFF	TGTGCCAGCCTCTCTCGGACAGGGGGCAACACTGAAGCTTTCTTT
TRBV14	-	TRBJ2-7	-	14	CASSRRKQGHEQYF	TGTGCCAGCAGCCGGAGGAAACAGGGCCACGAGCAGTACTTC
TRBV6-5	-	TRBJ1-1	-	11	CASRSTGEAFF	TGTGCCAGCAGGTCGACAGGCGAAGCTTTCTTT
TRBV5-4	-	TRBJ2-2	-	14	CASSLVQNTGELFF	TGTGCCAGCAGCTTGGTACAGAACACCGGGGAGCTGTTTTTT
TRBV15	-	TRBJ1-5	-	13	CATSPLSNQPQHF	TGTGCCACCAGCCCCCTGAGCAATCAGCCCCAGCATTTT
TRBV2	-	TRBJ2-4	once	13	CASRATRSDIQYF	TGTGCCAGCAGGGCAACTAGATCCGACATTCAGTACTTC
TRBV7-8	TRBD1	TRBJ1-2	-	14	CASRAETGIYGYTF	TGTGCCAGCAGGGCGGAGACAGGGATCTATGGCTACACCTTC
TRBV30	-	TRBJ1-2	-	11	CAWNGMGGYTF	TGTGCCTGGAACGGGATGGGTGGCTACACCTTC
TRBV7-8	-	TRBJ1-2	-	13	CASSFGQHYGYTF	TGTGCCAGCAGCTTTGGACAGCACTATGGCTACACCTTC
TRBV27	TRBD1	TRBJ1-5	-	15	CASRTDRGINQPQHF	TGTGCCAGCAGGACGGACAGGGGAATTAATCAGCCCCAGCATTTT
TRBV24-1	TRBD2	TRBJ2-1	once	17	CATSDSDSGGRYNEQFF	TGTGCCACCAGTGATTCCGATAGCGGGGGGAGATACAATGAGCAGTTCTTC
TRBV30	-	TRBJ2-7	once	14	CAWRAPGLLYEQYF	TGTGCCTGGAGGGCTCCGGGACTCCTTTACGAGCAGTACTTC
TRBV2	TRBD2	TRBJ2-1	once	15	CASGLAGAWDNEQFF	TGTGCCAGTGGACTAGCGGGGGCTTGGGACAATGAGCAGTTCTTC
TRBV5-6	-	TRBJ2-2	-	18	CASSLAERRGLTGGELFF	TGTGCCAGCAGCTTGGCTGAGCGGCGGGGGCTCACCGGCGGGGAGCTGTTTTTT
TRBV19	-	TRBJ1-1	-	13	CASSILENTEAFF	TGTGCCAGTAGTATTTTAGAGAACACTGAAGCTTTCTTT
TRBV19	TRBD1	TRBJ2-3	-	11	CASSRQGVTYF	TGTGCCAGTAGCAGACAGGGGGTAACGTATTTT